The source of this TCR beta chain is a study of cytomegalovirus exposure and HLA in healthy donors. This clone was recorded once. Its antigen remains unidentified. Overall study findings and caveats: In all likelihood, a cluster of highly shared sequence variants was a sequencing artifact.

PCR primers comprised 60 Vbeta and 13 Jbeta primers. TCRdb keeps only in-frame clones here, not all; method: immunoSEQ multiplex PCR. The data contain about 140,000 clones, approximately 80% of them seen just once; the ten biggest clones take up over 2%. What was sequenced was PBMCs. The source of this sequence is a man in his thirties or forties in good health and CMV-seronegative.

As DNA, the CDR3 is TGCGCCAGCAGCTTTCCGGACAGGACAAAATCCTCCTACAATGAGCAGTTCTTC. It is translated as CASSFPDRTKSSYNEQFF. This chain links TRBV5-1 with TRBJ2-1, with TRBD1 matching 7 bases. Trimming cost V 2 bases and J 0 bases; bases outside gene matches: 11. The CDR3 runs 18 residues. Germline assignment: CDR1 SGHRS and CDR2 YFSETQ.